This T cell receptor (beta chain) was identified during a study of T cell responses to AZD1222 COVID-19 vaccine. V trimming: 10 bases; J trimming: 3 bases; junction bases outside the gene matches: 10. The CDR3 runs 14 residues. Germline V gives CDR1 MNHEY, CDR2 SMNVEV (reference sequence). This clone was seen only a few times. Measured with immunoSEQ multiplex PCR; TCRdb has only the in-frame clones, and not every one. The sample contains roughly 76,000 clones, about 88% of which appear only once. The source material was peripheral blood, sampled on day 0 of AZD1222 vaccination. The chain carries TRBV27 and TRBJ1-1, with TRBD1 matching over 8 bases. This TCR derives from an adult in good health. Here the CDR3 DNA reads TGTGCCACAAAACAGGGGGGTATCGACACTGAAGCTTTCTTT. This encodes CATKQGGIDTEAFF.